These T cell receptor beta chains were read from a single sample in a study of cytomegalovirus exposure and HLA in healthy donors. Generated by immunoSEQ multiplex PCR, the TCRdb table keeps only in-frame clones and is missing some. The sample lists around 160,000 clones, around 84% occurring once. The source material was PBMCs. These receptors all come from a middle-aged man in good health and CMV-seropositive. The CDR3 runs from the conserved cysteine through the conserved F or W. The order of the fields is CDR3 length, J gene, V gene, clone size, D gene, CDR3 DNA, CDR3 protein. The D gene is left open where the match is weak. The size field is filled for only some rows; it gives once, few, many or a size class.

13	TRBJ1-1	TRBV19	.	.	TGTGCCAGTAGTATAACTTTTAACACTGAAGCTTTCTTT	CASSITFNTEAFF
14	TRBJ2-3	TRBV4-2	.	TRBD1	TGTGCCAGCAGCCAGGCGGACAGGCGAGATACGCAGTATTTT	CASSQADRRDTQYF
13	TRBJ1-4	TRBV29-1	few	TRBD1	TGCAGCGTTGGGACAGGGGGCCATGAAAAACTGTTTTTT	CSVGTGGHEKLFF
14	TRBJ2-7	TRBV28	.	TRBD2	TGTGCCAGCAGCCGCGGCGGGGGGTATTACGAGCAGTACTTC	CASSRGGGYYEQYF
13	TRBJ2-7	TRBV2	.	TRBD1	TGTGCCAGCAGTCCGGGACAGCCCTACGAGCAGTACTTC	CASSPGQPYEQYF
14	TRBJ2-5	TRBV5-8	.	TRBD1	TGTGCCAGCAGCCGGGACAGGGCCCAAGAGACCCAGTACTTC	CASSRDRAQETQYF
19	TRBJ2-2	TRBV4-3	.	TRBD2	TGCGCCAGCAGCCAGCAAGGACTAGCGGGAGGTGTAGACACCGGGGAGCTGTTTTTT	CASSQQGLAGGVDTGELFF
15	TRBJ1-3	TRBV19	.	.	TGTGCCAGTGGAAGACAGGCCCGCTCTGGAAACACCATATATTTT	CASGRQARSGNTIYF
16	TRBJ2-4	TRBV7-9	.	.	TGTGCCAGCAGCCCACCCACCGGGGTCCCGAGCGACATTCAGTACTTC	CASSPPTGVPSDIQYF
15	TRBJ2-3	TRBV19	few	TRBD2	TGTGCCACCGGGGGGGCAGGGTTCAGCACAGATACGCAGTATTTT	CATGGAGFSTDTQYF
12	TRBJ1-4	TRBV30	.	.	TGTGCCTGGAGGTCGTCTAATGAAAAACTGTTTTTT	CAWRSSNEKLFF
14	TRBJ1-2	TRBV7-9	.	.	TGTTCCAGCAGCTTAGTGGCCAGTGTCTATGGCTACACCTTC	CSSSLVASVYGYTF
14	TRBJ1-3	TRBV6-5	few	TRBD1	TGTGCCAGCAGTCTCCGGGACAGACGAAACACCATATATTTT	CASSLRDRRNTIYF
15	TRBJ1-5	TRBV6-1	.	TRBD1	TGTGCCAGCAGTGAGCCGGGACAGCTAAATCAGCCCCAGCATTTT	CASSEPGQLNQPQHF
13	TRBJ1-2	TRBV7-9	.	TRBD1	TGTTCCAGCAGCGCGGGGACAGTATATGGCTACACCTTC	CSSSAGTVYGYTF
16	TRBJ2-6	TRBV10-1	.	.	TGCGCCAGCAATTACAGGGTCTACTCTGGGGCCAACGTCCTGACTTTC	CASNYRVYSGANVLTF
14	TRBJ2-5	TRBV28	.	.	TGTGCCAGCAGTTCTAACCCCGGGAGAGGAAGCCAGTACTTC	CASSSNPGRGSQYF
19	TRBJ2-7	TRBV7-9	.	TRBD2	TGTGCCAGCAGCTTAGCTTTTGGACTAGCGGGACTAGGTTCCTACGAGCAGTACTTC	CASSLAFGLAGLGSYEQYF
16	TRBJ2-1	TRBV7-2	few	TRBD1	TGTGCCAGCAGCTTCCTCCGGGACAGGGGGCGAAGTGAGCAGTTCTTC	CASSFLRDRGRSEQFF
13	TRBJ2-3	TRBV5-1	.	.	TGCGCCAGCGGGAGTGGGGGCACAGATACGCAGTATTTT	CASGSGGTDTQYF
14	TRBJ1-2	TRBV5-1	.	TRBD1	TGCGCCAGCAGCTTGGCTGACAGGGCATATGGCTACACCTTC	CASSLADRAYGYTF
12	TRBJ2-1	TRBV9	once	.	TGTGCCAGCAGCCCTCGACTCAATGAGCAGTTCTTC	CASSPRLNEQFF
13	TRBJ1-1	TRBV7-9	.	TRBD1	TGTGCCAGCAGCACAACAGGGGACACTGAAGCTTTCTTT	CASSTTGDTEAFF
15	TRBJ1-5	TRBV19	.	TRBD1	TGTGCCAGTAGTATCACGGGACAGATCAATCAGCCCCAGCATTTT	CASSITGQINQPQHF
13	TRBJ2-7	TRBV7-8	.	.	TGTGCCAGCAGTTATAGCAGCTCCTACGAGCAGTACTTC	CASSYSSSYEQYF
16	TRBJ1-5	TRBV7-8	.	.	TGTGCCAGCAGCTCGGAGGGCAGTGTGAGCAATCAGCCCCAGCATTTT	CASSSEGSVSNQPQHF
15	TRBJ2-2	TRBV28	few	TRBD1	TGTGCCAGCAGTTTGGTCCAGGGGGCATCCGGGGAGCTGTTTTTT	CASSLVQGASGELFF
13	TRBJ1-4	TRBV2	.	.	TGTGCCAGCCAACAGGGCTATAATGAAAAACTGTTTTTT	CASQQGYNEKLFF
18	TRBJ2-5	TRBV2	.	TRBD2	TGTGCCAGCAGTCCAATCGGCCTCCTCGCGGGGGGACAAGAGACCCAGTACTTC	CASSPIGLLAGGQETQYF
14	TRBJ2-7	TRBV5-6	.	TRBD1	TGTGCCAGCAGCGACAGGGGGGGGTCCTACGAGCAGTACTTC	CASSDRGGSYEQYF
12	TRBJ2-7	TRBV10-2	.	.	TGCGCCAGCAGGGGGCCTGGGAACGAGCAGTACTTC	CASRGPGNEQYF
14	TRBJ1-1	TRBV6-6	.	TRBD1	TGTGCCAGCAGTTATCTAGCAGGGGGTGGTGAAGCTTTCTTT	CASSYLAGGGEAFF
14	TRBJ1-4	TRBV28	once	.	TGTGCCAGCAGTTCAGTTGCAACTAATGAAAAACTGTTTTTT	CASSSVATNEKLFF
14	TRBJ1-2	TRBV6-6	.	.	TGTGCCAGCAGTTTGGTCGAAGGGAGCTATGGCTACACCTTC	CASSLVEGSYGYTF
14	TRBJ2-7	TRBV4-1	.	.	TGCGCCAGCAGCCAAGTGGACAGCACCTACGAGCAGTACTTC	CASSQVDSTYEQYF
17	TRBJ1-1	TRBV27	few	.	TGTGCCAGCAGTTCCCTCGGACAGTTAGGGCGTTACACTGAAGCTTTCTTT	CASSSLGQLGRYTEAFF
16	TRBJ2-2	TRBV19	.	TRBD2	TGTGCCAGTAGTAAGGGACTAGCGGGAGTCACCGGGGAGCTGTTTTTT	CASSKGLAGVTGELFF
16	TRBJ1-1	TRBV11-1	once	.	TGTGCCAGCAGCTTAAGGGCCGCCAGGGCGAACACTGAAGCTTTCTTT	CASSLRAARANTEAFF
16	TRBJ1-2	TRBV6-1	.	TRBD1	TGTGCCAGCAGTGACCTAACAGGGGGGACTAACTATGGCTACACCTTC	CASSDLTGGTNYGYTF
14	TRBJ1-2	TRBV9	once	.	TGTGCCAGCAGCGTAGAGAGTCAAATCTATGGCTACACCTTC	CASSVESQIYGYTF